The clone carrying this T cell receptor beta chain was seen at least ten times. No antigen is known for it. The data belong to a study of early T cells in non-severe SARS-CoV-2 infection. Study in general: Sequencing input comprised bulk RNA from unsorted whole blood; chain pairing was not available.

Individual cDNA molecules received unique molecular identifiers. TCRdb recomputed calls from the 5' RACE reads with MiXCR, one row per CDR3 protein. The sample comprises 60,000 to 65,000 distinct CDR3 sequences, approximately 10% of which are singletons, and 1.2% rests with the top ten. The junction had 5 bases not matched to a gene; V was cut back by 5 bases and J by 1 base. Germline lookup yields CDR1 SQVTM and CDR2 ANQGSEA. This CDR3 is built from 14 residues. Study observations and caveats: Lookups in VDJdb leaned toward anti-spike CD8 responses and missed private and CD4 specificities.

This clonotype was obtained from an adult who was a healthcare worker with PCR-confirmed SARS-CoV-2 infection or an uninfected control (not recorded which). V usage is TRBV29-1 and J usage is TRBJ1-1, with 9 bases that match TRBD1. The sequenced sample was whole blood. Here the CDR3 DNA reads TGCAGCGTTCGGGACAGGGTGGGGAACACTGAAGCTTTCTTT. Its protein is CSVRDRVGNTEAFF.